This T cell receptor beta chain was recorded in a study of blood T cell repertoires in COVID-19. At the level of the study: Sites across the United States, Italy and Spain contributed samples from acute and convalescent COVID-19. PBMCs, B-cell-depleted T cells, or T cells provided the cDNA or gDNA that made up the material.

Original handling: Using reference gene primer amplification, nucleated cell counts were estimated. Using immunoSEQ multiplex PCR, the repertoire was profiled, and TCRdb retains in-frame clones only, with some absent. Clonal size and the V and J genes are those of that table, whereas D and trimming came from the DNA. The sample shows 200,000 to 300,000 clones, almost 85% of them seen only once. Participants had their cohort set by participant-reported clinical history. In this sample, this clone turned up once. CDR3 size: 15 residues. The germline CDR1 and CDR2 sequences are LGHDT and YNNKEL (reference sequence). V was clipped by 6 bases and J by 0 bases; unmatched bases: 3.

The clonotype originates from a woman in her fifties or sixties with acute COVID-19. The rearrangement joins TRBV3-1 (or the pseudogene TRBV3-2) to TRBJ2-2, with 8 bases fitting TRBD1. Sequencing was carried out using PBMCs or T cells enriched from blood (not recorded which). The CDR3 DNA is TGTGCCAGCAGTCGGACAGGGTCGAACACCGGGGAGCTGTTTTTT. It codes for CASSRTGSNTGELFF.